This TCR beta chain comes out of a study of regulatory T cells in long-lasting Graves disease (dated by TCRdb to 2020 to 2023). Looking at the study overall: Persistent Graves' disease was defined as persistently positive TSH receptor autoantibodies together with antithyroid drug treatment for over 5 years. This study used TCR sequencing and RNA sequencing of peripheral blood to compare persistent Graves' disease patients against newly diagnosed Graves' disease patients. The study took place in China and was registered as a clinical trial. A total of some 33 samples were covered by TCR sequencing, comprising approximately 13 persistent and approximately 20 newly diagnosed Graves' disease patients. Persistent Graves' disease patients in the clinical cohort had taken antithyroid drugs for roughly ten years on average.

Concerning this clonotype itself: This receptor's antigen is unknown. No clone much larger than this one lies a single base away; base qualities are absent.

The time point label here, explained by the study, means: persistent/refractory GD, antithyroid drugs over 5 years with positive TRAb. For both TCR sequencing and RNA sequencing, RNA was extracted from PBMCs in TRIzol. Graves' disease was diagnosed according to American Thyroid Association guidelines. Patients for the study were recruited at an endocrinology department in Xi'an, China. From each patient, around 9 milliliters of peripheral blood was collected into an EDTA anticoagulant tube. Ficoll Paque Plus density gradient separation was used to isolate PBMCs, and no further T cell sorting was done. An Agilent 2100 Bioanalyzer and agarose gel were used to check RNA quality, and a NanoDrop 2000 was used to measure RNA concentration. Preparation of the library involved multiplex PCR. The run used an Illumina HiSeq 4000. TCR beta libraries were built with iRepertoire HTBI primers and Arm-PCR amplification of CDR3 regions. Before sequencing, the PCR products went through gel purification. In the original analysis: Gene usage analysis of CDR3 amino acid clonotypes relied on the roughly 60 TRBV and 14 TRBJ segments identified across samples. COPE and FqMerger were used to merge filtered high-quality paired reads into contigs. BLAST was used to align contigs to IMGT TRBV, TRBD and TRBJ reference genes, with CDR3 defined following IMGT. Any clonotype with a frequency above 0.1% was classified as a highly expanded clone. Repertoire diversity was measured by Shannon entropy, and V-J evenness by the Gini coefficient. Clonotypes shared by more than one individual were considered public. The public sequencing data were trimmed at Q25 with fastp and processed into clonotypes with MiXCR by TCRdb, which kept only in-frame beta chains. Entries that share a CDR3 protein sequence are merged under the most common genes and DNA. These V and J calls rely on TCRdb rather than the paper's analysis. The sample records approximately 690,000 distinct CDR3 sequences, 25% to 35% of which are singletons. The ten largest clonotypes hold about two fifths of the sample.

Summary of the overall study and its limitations: Lower TCR Shannon entropy and fewer highly expanded clones were observed in persistent Graves' disease patients than in newly diagnosed patients, which suggested clonal expansion. Sequencing and analysis were limited to the TCR beta chain. Persistent patients shared more public clonotypes among themselves (around 2,700) than newly diagnosed patients did (about 1,000). The small sample size was acknowledged by the authors as a limitation that may reduce accuracy. The study examined only peripheral blood because the primary lesion, thyroid tissue, could not be accessed.

The starting material was peripheral blood mononuclear cells (PBMCs), obtained when the disease was refractory, from a patient treated with antithyroid drugs. This receptor was taken from a female donor with Graves disease.

CDR3 sequence: CASSQGVAAYGYTF. At the DNA level, the sequence is TGCGCCAGCAGCCAGGGAGTGGCCGCATATGGCTACACCTTC. Rearrangement joined TRBV4-1 to TRBJ1-2, with the D segment identity uncertain. Measured from the cysteine to the phenylalanine, the CDR3 is 14 residues long. Solely the CDR3 DNA is kept, with 42 bases framed from the first base. The junction shows trimming of 3 bases on V and 5 bases on J, plus 13 bases between the germline ends. The CDR1 and CDR2 encoded by the germline V gene are MGHRA and YSYEKL.